This TCR beta chain was identified in a study of T-cell reconstitution after alpha-beta-depleted transplantation in children. The table lists this clonotype with a few counts. The authors prepared the TCRbeta library with unique molecular identifiers. A single record per CDR3 protein comes from TCRdb applying MiXCR to the PCR reads. The sample lists around 400,000 distinct CDR3 sequences, roughly 11% occurring once. Trimming pared 2 bases from V and 3 bases from J, leaving 5 bases between. This CDR3 has 11 amino acids. Germline V CDR1 and CDR2: DFQATT, SNEGSKA (reference sequence). This clonotype was sampled from a human donor who donated a stem cell graft to a child with acute myeloid leukemia. The V gene is TRBV20-1, the J gene TRBJ2-7; D gene uncertain. The sequenced sample was PBMCs from the stem cell graft donor, obtained from the stem cell graft. The CDR3 sequence is CSARMGYEQYV. The CDR3 DNA reads TGCAGTGCTAGAATGGGCTACGAGCAGTACGTC.